These 22 T cell receptor beta chains were all obtained from the same sample, sequenced in a study of CD8 T cells in Susac syndrome. RNA was extracted with the RNeasy kit, and a quantity of roughly 0.5 to 1 ug was reverse transcribed using random hexamers. TCRdb passed the immunoSEQ multiplex PCR reads through MiXCR, listing each CDR3 protein once. The data contain 120,000 or so distinct CDR3 sequences, 90% to 95% of them singletons. The sequenced sample was CD8+ T cells from PBMCs. These receptors all come from a human donor with Susac syndrome.

The genes are TRBV9 and TRBJ2-2; 12 nucleotides agree with TRBD2. The V gene's germline CDR1 is SGDLS and CDR2 YYNGEE. The ends lost 1 base at V and 6 bases at J; junction bases unmatched: 7. The CDR3 runs to 17 residues. In nucleotides, the CDR3 is TGTGCCAGCAGCGTAAACCCGGGACTAGCGGGCGCCGGGGAGCTGTTTTTT. It encodes CASSVNPGLAGAGELFF.

This clonotype was recorded once. V usage is TRBV7-6 and J usage is TRBJ1-2; D gene uncertain. The CDR3 totals 16 residues. Trimming took 4 bases from V and 3 from J, leaving 18 bases between them. The germline CDR1 and CDR2 sequences are SGHVS and FNYEAQ. The CDR3 region has the DNA TGTGCCAGCAGCTCGGCGCCGGACGGAGGTGACTATGGCTACACCTTC. Protein: CASSSAPDGGDYGYTF.

The J gene is TRBJ2-1, the V gene TRBV5-6; the D is unclear. CDR1 is SGHDT and CDR2 is YYEEEE in the germline V gene. The CDR3 spans 16 residues. Trimming took off 3 bases at V and 5 bases at J, with 18 bases between the two ends. DNA for the CDR3: TGTGCCAGCAGCTCGGATATAGCAGCCGGAAACAATGAGCAGTTCTTC. Translated: CASSSDIAAGNNEQFF.

The chain employs TRBV11-2 and TRBJ2-1; D unclear. The V and J ends lost 1 base and 1 base respectively, with 26 bases between them. There are 21 residues in the CDR3. The germline V gene has CDR1 SGHAT and CDR2 FQNNGV. CDR3 nucleotide sequence: TGTGCCAGCAGCTTAGTATTTGCTGGTGGCAGCAGATCTTCTTCCTACAATGAGCAGTTCTTC. This translates into CASSLVFAGGSRSSSYNEQFF.

The chain employs TRBV20-1 and TRBJ2-3, with D possibly matching TRBD1 (6 bases). The CDR3 length is 16 residues. The V gene's germline CDR1 is DFQATT and CDR2 SNEGSKA (reference sequence). The V end was cut by 6 bases, the J end by 4 bases, with 23 bases between. CDR3 protein: CSAGPQGRVDPDTQYF. The CDR3 coding sequence is TGCAGTGCAGGGCCCCAGGGGCGCGTCGATCCAGATACGCAGTATTTT.

The chain combines TRBV5-1 with TRBJ1-1; D is perhaps TRBD1 (6 bases). Germline V lookup: CDR1 SGHRS, CDR2 YFSETQ. This CDR3 is 16 amino acids long. With 0 bases removed from V and 0 bases from J, the gap between germline ends came to 12 bases. The CDR3 here is CASSLAQGAMNTEAFF. The CDR3 region has the DNA TGCGCCAGCAGCTTGGCACAGGGTGCGATGAACACTGAAGCTTTCTTT.

This clonotype has more than one count but fewer than ten. The rearrangement links TRBV6-2 or TRBV6-3 to TRBJ2-7, with D perhaps TRBD1 (5 bases). The CDR3 length is 12 residues. Deletions cut 5 bases from V and 2 bases from J, with 7 bases between. Germline values: CDR1 MNHEY, CDR2 SVGEGT. The DNA for the CDR3 is TGTGCCAGCAGTGACAGTCCCTACGAGCAGTACTTC. Its translation is CASSDSPYEQYF.

The V and J genes are TRBV20-1 and TRBJ1-1; 8 bases agree with TRBD1. CDR1 and CDR2 (germline): DFQATT, SNEGSKA (reference sequence). Losses at the gene ends were 5 bases for V and 6 bases for J; bases not matched to a gene: 5. The CDR3 covers 12 residues. CDR3 in DNA: TGCAGTGCTCACAGGGGGGGGGCTGAAGCTTTCTTT. Amino acids: CSAHRGGAEAFF.

The rearrangement links TRBV27 to TRBJ2-3, with D perhaps given as TRBD1 or TRBD2 (5 bases each). Germline V gene data show CDR1 as MNHEY and CDR2 as SMNVEV (reference sequence). V was cut by 2 bases and J by 2 bases, with 8 bases left in between. The CDR3 sequence is 14 residues long. The CDR3 nucleotides are TGTGCCAGCAGTTTAATGGGGGACACAGATACGCAGTATTTT. Its translation: CASSLMGDTDTQYF.

The rearrangement links TRBV4-1 to TRBJ2-7; D call uncertain. Germline V gene lookup returns CDR1 MGHRA and CDR2 YSYEKL. This CDR3 is 15 amino acids long. The ends were cut back, 5 bases at V and 3 bases at J, with 17 bases in the middle. CDR3 nucleotide sequence: TGCGCCAGCAGCGCCTTTTTGCGGACCAACTACGAGCAGTACTTC. Encoded protein: CASSAFLRTNYEQYF.

The chain combines TRBV9 with TRBJ2-1; 9 nucleotides align to TRBD2. The ends lost 3 bases at V and 5 bases at J; junction bases unmatched: 6. This CDR3 is built from 15 residues. Germline V CDR1 and CDR2: SGDLS, YYNGEE. The CDR3 sequence is CASSAGGGVNNEQFF. Written as DNA, the CDR3 is TGTGCCAGCAGCGCCGGCGGGGGGGTTAACAATGAGCAGTTCTTC.

The gene calls are TRBV5-4 and TRBJ1-2; TRBD1 agrees at 12 bases. Trimming took 4 bases from V and 6 from J; bases not matched to a gene: 7. The CDR3 length is 15 residues. CDR1 and CDR2 (germline): SGHNT, YYREEE (reference sequence). The CDR3 DNA follows: TGTGCCAGCAGCCGGGACAGGGGGCGCGATGATGGCTACACCTTC. The encoded protein is CASSRDRGRDDGYTF.

The rearrangement links TRBV5-4 to TRBJ2-7; D not resolved. Germline V gene lookup returns CDR1 SGHNT and CDR2 YYREEE (reference sequence). Trimming cost V 0 bases and J 5 bases, with 12 bases left between them. This CDR3 comprises 14 residues. The CDR3 DNA follows: TGTGCCAGCAGCTTGGCCCTGTCTCAGAACGAGCAGTACTTC. Residues: CASSLALSQNEQYF.

V and J are TRBV20-1 and TRBJ1-1; 10 bases are a match to TRBD1. The V gene's germline CDR1 is DFQATT and CDR2 SNEGSKA (reference sequence). Germline trimming cut 2 bases from V and 2 bases from J; bases unmatched to any gene: 8. The CDR3 is made up of 16 amino acids. The CDR3 DNA reads TGCAGTGCTAGAACCTTCGGACAGGGGGTAAACACTGAAGCTTTCTTT. It is translated as CSARTFGQGVNTEAFF.

This sequence joins TRBV5-4 and TRBJ2-7; tentatively, D is TRBD1 (8 bases). V was shortened by 4 bases and J by 1 base, with 12 bases between the two germline ends. The length of the CDR3 is 14 residues. CDR1 is SGHNT, CDR2 YYREEE, per germline (reference sequence). The CDR3 sequence: CASSDRGGSYEQYF. CDR3 DNA sequence: TGTGCCAGCAGCGACAGGGGAGGGTCCTACGAGCAGTACTTC. Complete variable domain (other parts from reference TRBV5-4 and TRBJ2-7): ETGVTQSPTHLIKTRGQQVTLRCSSQSGHNTVSWYQQALGQGPQFIFQYYREEENGRGNFPPRFSGLQFPNYSSELNVNALELDDSALYLCASSDRGGSYEQYFGPGTRLTVT.

This sequence joins TRBV4-1 and TRBJ2-3; TRBD2 matches 14 bases. The CDR3 has 17 residues. V lost 1 base, J lost 6 bases, and 6 bases stayed unmatched. The germline V gene encodes CDR1 MGHRA and CDR2 YSYEKL. The CDR3 bases are TGCGCCAGCAGCCAAGCTCGACTAGCGGGGGGGTTGGATACGCAGTATTTT. Protein: CASSQARLAGGLDTQYF.

The chain couples TRBV4-1 to TRBJ1-2; unclear D gene. V lost 3 bases and J 5 bases, leaving 16 bases between the germline ends. This CDR3 region has 15 residues. In germline, CDR1 is MGHRA, CDR2 YSYEKL. The DNA of the CDR3 is TGCGCCAGCAGCCACGAAGAATCGGCGGGATATGGCTACACCTTC. Residues: CASSHEESAGYGYTF.

The gene calls are TRBV5-4 and TRBJ1-2, with a possible D match to TRBD1 (6 bases). The CDR3 has 11 residues. V was clipped by 3 bases and J by 14 bases, with 14 bases between them. Germline V gene lookup returns CDR1 SGHNT and CDR2 YYREEE (reference sequence). CDR3 sequence (DNA): TGTGCCAGCAGCTCTACAGGGAAGGGAACCTTC. Translated: CASSSTGKGTF.

The V and J genes are TRBV6-2 or TRBV6-3 and TRBJ1-2; D is unclear. Germline V CDR1 and CDR2: MNHEY, SVGEGT. Between the trimmed V and J ends, which lost 0 bases and 2 bases, there was a span of 4 bases. The CDR3 loop spans 13 amino acids. The DNA of the CDR3 is TGTGCCAGCAGTTACTCGGACAACTATGGCTACACCTTC. The encoded protein is CASSYSDNYGYTF.

The chain recombines TRBV9 with TRBJ2-2, with no clear D. The CDR3 length is 13 residues. Germline V CDR1 and CDR2: SGDLS, YYNGEE. The V end lost 3 bases, the J end lost 6 bases, and 9 bases lay between the germline ends. CDR3 amino acids: CASSAPSAGELFF. CDR3 in DNA: TGTGCCAGCAGCGCACCTTCCGCCGGGGAGCTGTTTTTT.

Here the CDR3 reads CAWSSHAPGELFF. Written as DNA, the CDR3 is TGTGCCTGGAGTTCTCATGCCCCCGGGGAGCTGTTTTTT. The genes are TRBV30 and TRBJ2-2; D gene ambiguous. Per germline, CDR1 GTSNPN and CDR2 SVGIG (reference sequence). The CDR3 contains 13 residues. The V end was cut by 2 bases, the J end by 6 bases, with 10 bases between.

V and J are TRBV11-2 and TRBJ1-1, with TRBD1 matching 9 bases. V was clipped by 8 bases and J by 4 bases; unmatched bases: 2. In germline, CDR1 is SGHAT, CDR2 FQNNGV. The CDR3 has 12 amino acids. The CDR3 sequence: CASGTGTTEAFF. CDR3 sequence (DNA): TGTGCCAGCGGGACAGGGACCACTGAAGCTTTCTTT.